The present T cell receptor beta chain was sequenced within a study of tissue T cells after allogeneic stem cell transplantation. Time point here: mouse harvest day 7 after allogeneic transplant. Each mouse received 10^7 T-cell-depleted marrow cells plus 10^6 splenic CD5+ T cells by tail vein. Clones were sequenced by immunoSEQ multiplex PCR, and TCRdb holds only the in-frame ones, with some missing. This sample has 4,500 to 5,000 clones; 45% to 55% occur once, and the top ten carry about 7%. This clone has more than one count but fewer than ten. Mouse gene names apply. The TCR was taken from a female BALB/c mouse given C57BL/6 T cells with graft-versus-host disease after an allogeneic hematopoietic cell transplant. Specimen: gut tissue.

CDR3 DNA, as far as it was read: TGTGCCAGCTCTGGGGACAGGGGGATTGAACAGTAC. It encodes CASSGDRGIEQY. The whole CDR3 sequence is CASSGDRGIEQYF. The chain carries TRBV12-2 and TRBJ2-7, with TRBD1 matching over 11 bases. From the germline J gene comes the end of the CDR3, since the read stops 1 residue before it. The CDR3 spans 13 residues. The J segment lost 6 bases and the V segment lost 3 bases, leaving 3 bases of the junction unmatched. Germline V gene data show CDR1 as SGHLS and CDR2 as HYDKME.